This T cell receptor (beta chain) was retrieved from a study of a mutant IDH1 vaccine in newly diagnosed glioma. Across the study: Vaccines were first given 4-6 weeks after radiotherapy alone, or with temozolomide cycles. Before enrollment, the patients had been treated with radiotherapy alone, temozolomide alone, or both together. Most of them had received both.

TCRdb's copy holds only in-frame clones and misses some; the assay was immunoSEQ multiplex PCR. The sample includes 43,000 or so clones, almost 95% seen only once; the top ten take roughly 2.4%. Specified time point: week 35, safety follow-up. The content of each vaccine dose was 300 ug of mutant IDH1 20-mer peptide, and topical imiquimod accompanied it. Patients came in for eight vaccinations, in weeks 1, 3, 5, 7, 11, 15, 19 and 23. The V end lost 4 bases, the J end lost 2 bases, and 14 bases lay between the germline ends. CDR3 length equals 14 residues. CDR1 is GTSNPN, CDR2 SVGIG, per germline (reference sequence). This clone was picked up one time. Antigen: not known.

The material was PBMCs, obtained from a glioma patient whose treatment included an IDH1 peptide vaccine. This receptor was taken from a man aged 45-65 years with glioma. The chain employs TRBV30 and TRBJ1-1; no definite D call. Here the CDR3 reads CAWMRTDRNTEAFF. The CDR3 DNA is TGTGCCTGGATGCGGACGGACCGAAACACTGAAGCTTTCTTT.